Presented here are 29 T cell receptor beta chains from one specimen sequenced in a study of shared clonotypes between healthy human individuals. Repertoires were generated with immunoSEQ multiplex PCR, while TCRdb's copy carries only in-frame clones and drops some. Among roughly 600,000 clones listed, 98% were seen once. Naive CD8 cells comprised CD45RO-negative, CCR7-positively selected cells, excluding terminally differentiated effector memory CD45RA+ cells. Sequenced: naive CD8+ T cells sorted from blood. The source is a man aged 25-40 years in good health.

The gene calls are TRBV9 and TRBJ2-3; a possible D gene is TRBD1 (5 bases). The germline gives CDR1 SGDLS, CDR2 YYNGEE. With 4 bases removed from V and 2 bases from J, the gap between germline ends came to 14 bases. There are 15 residues in the CDR3. For the CDR3, the DNA is TGTGCCAGCAGCCCCGAAGGGGATTACACAGATACGCAGTATTTT. Its protein is CASSPEGDYTDTQYF.

The chain carries TRBV11-3 and TRBJ2-3; D is unclear. Trimming took off 2 bases at V and 2 bases at J, with 11 bases between the two ends. The germline CDR1 and CDR2 sequences are SGHNT and YENEEA. This CDR3 comprises 15 residues. CDR3 nucleotides: TGTGCCAGCAGCTTATACCGTGGAACCACAGATACGCAGTATTTT. This gives the protein CASSLYRGTTDTQYF.

This chain joins TRBV10-1 and TRBJ2-3; D assignment may be TRBD1 or TRBD2 (6 bases each). CDR3 size: 13 residues. Looked up from germline, CDR1 is WNHNN and CDR2 is SYGVQD (reference sequence). V dropped 6 bases and J dropped 2 bases, with 9 bases sitting between them. The CDR3 DNA sequence: TGCGCCAGCAGCAGGGGACTCACAGATACGCAGTATTTT. This codes for CASSRGLTDTQYF.

The chain joins TRBV5-1 to TRBJ1-2, with 9 nucleotides matching TRBD1. Germline CDR1 reads SGHRS; CDR2 reads YFSETQ. Losses at the gene ends were 9 bases for V and 6 bases for J; bases not matched to a gene: 15. The CDR3 contains 15 residues. CDR3 in amino acids: CATRPSTGGINGYTF. Here the CDR3 DNA reads TGCGCCACCCGCCCGTCAACAGGGGGCATAAATGGCTACACCTTC.

The chain is built from TRBV6-5 and TRBJ2-7, with D unclear. There are 16 residues in the CDR3. The V end was cut by 0 bases, the J end by 0 bases, with 12 bases between. Per the germline V gene, CDR1 is MNHEY and CDR2 is SVGAGI. Here the CDR3 reads CASSYSAGHPSYEQYF. The CDR3 DNA reads as TGTGCCAGCAGTTACTCAGCAGGCCATCCCTCCTACGAGCAGTACTTC.

The chain couples TRBV5-4 to TRBJ2-7; 10 bases are shared with TRBD2. Germline assignment: CDR1 SGHNT and CDR2 YYREEE (reference sequence). With 4 bases clipped from V and 2 bases from J, the junction kept 6 bases outside the gene matches. This CDR3 has 15 residues. The CDR3 DNA reads as TGTGCCAGCAGCCAAAGCGGGAGGGCCGCCTACGAGCAGTACTTC. Translating gives CASSQSGRAAYEQYF.

The CDR3: CASSEPRGAGFYEQYF. The CDR3 nucleotides read TGTGCCAGCAGCGAACCCAGGGGGGCGGGTTTCTACGAGCAGTACTTC. The chain combines TRBV7-9 with TRBJ2-7; tentatively, D is TRBD1 (7 bases). Germline V CDR1 and CDR2: SEHNR, FQNEAQ (reference sequence). Trimming pared 5 bases from V and 3 bases from J, leaving 20 bases between. The CDR3 runs to 16 residues.

Only one count was recorded for this clone. This chain links TRBV28 with TRBJ2-7, with D possibly being TRBD1 (5 bases). The CDR3 contains 13 residues. The V end was cut by 5 bases, the J end by 5 bases, with 13 bases between. Germline CDR1 MDHEN, CDR2 SYDVKM. The CDR3 DNA follows: TGTGCCAGCAGTCCTCTCAGGGTCGACGAGCAGTACTTC. This gives the protein CASSPLRVDEQYF.

This chain uses TRBV7-9 with TRBJ2-7; 9 nucleotides align to TRBD1. The junction had 12 bases not matched to a gene; V was cut back by 5 bases and J by 7 bases. The CDR3 has 15 amino acids. Germline-derived CDR1 and CDR2 are SEHNR and FQNEAQ (reference sequence). CDR3 bases: TGTGCCAGCAGCCCCCGTGCACAGGGGGCTAGTGAGCAGTACTTC. Translating it yields CASSPRAQGASEQYF.

DNA for the CDR3: TGTGCCAGCAGCCCATCGGCAGGGGGCTCATGGAATGAGCAGTTCTTC. Its translation: CASSPSAGGSWNEQFF. The chain has TRBV7-6 and TRBJ2-1, with 8 bases identical to TRBD1. The CDR3 is 16 residues long. From germline, CDR1 is SGHVS and CDR2 FNYEAQ. After removal of 5 bases from V and 7 bases from J, the junction contained 13 bases not matched to a gene.

The chain recombines TRBV7-9 with TRBJ2-7, with a tentative D call TRBD1 (5 bases). V lost 4 bases, J lost 3 bases, and 19 bases lay in between. Germline lookup yields CDR1 SEHNR and CDR2 FQNEAQ (reference sequence). The CDR3 runs 16 residues. CDR3 in amino acids: CASSSSSDRDFYEQYF. The CDR3 coding sequence is TGTGCCAGCAGCTCGTCGTCAGACAGAGATTTCTACGAGCAGTACTTC.

This clone occurred once. This chain links TRBV2 with TRBJ2-7; 9 bases align to TRBD1. The ends lost 7 bases at V and 7 bases at J; junction bases unmatched: 8. The CDR3 is 13 amino acids. Germline CDR1 is SNHLY and CDR2 is FYNNEI. The CDR3 loop reads CASTPGQGPEQYF. As DNA, the CDR3 is TGTGCCAGCACTCCGGGACAGGGCCCAGAGCAGTACTTC. The whole variable domain, remainder taken from reference TRBV2 and TRBJ2-7, is EPEVTQTPSHQVTQMGQEVILRCVPISNHLYFYWYRQILGQKVEFLVSFYNNEISEKSEIFDDQFSVERPDGSNFTLKIRSTKLEDSAMYFCASTPGQGPEQYFGPGTRLTVT.

The chain links TRBV28 to TRBJ2-1, with 7 bases identical to TRBD2. V was clipped by 8 bases and J by 2 bases; unmatched bases: 9. Per the germline V gene, CDR1 is MDHEN and CDR2 is SYDVKM. This CDR3 spans 15 amino acids. This chain's CDR3 is CASYLSGSTYNEQFF. The CDR3 DNA is TGTGCCAGCTACCTTAGCGGGTCGACCTACAATGAGCAGTTCTTC.

This chain links TRBV9 with TRBJ2-3, with TRBD2 matching 7 bases. This CDR3 has 16 amino acids. Germline CDR1 reads SGDLS; CDR2 reads YYNGEE. After removal of 0 bases from V and 2 bases from J, the junction contained 6 bases not matched to a gene. This chain's CDR3 is CASSVEVSGNTDTQYF. As DNA, the CDR3 is TGTGCCAGCAGCGTAGAGGTGAGCGGGAACACAGATACGCAGTATTTT.

J is TRBJ2-7 and V is TRBV15; 8 bases match TRBD1. V lost 6 bases to trimming and J lost 0 bases; unmatched junction nucleotides: 7. The germline gives CDR1 LNHNV, CDR2 YYDKDF (reference sequence). This CDR3 spans 15 amino acids. Written as DNA, the CDR3 is TGTGCCACCAGTCTTCCGGACAGGGCCTCCTACGAGCAGTACTTC. As protein: CATSLPDRASYEQYF.

The J gene is TRBJ2-2, the V gene TRBV2; D not certain. Germline assignment: CDR1 SNHLY and CDR2 FYNNEI. The CDR3 contains 13 residues. V dropped 6 bases and J dropped 1 base, with 6 bases sitting between them. The CDR3 DNA reads as TGTGCCAGCAGGATCGAGAACACCGGGGAGCTGTTTTTT. It specifies CASRIENTGELFF.

The rearrangement joins TRBV7-9 to TRBJ2-5, with 8 nucleotides matching TRBD1. The junction had 7 bases not matched to a gene; V was cut back by 3 bases and J by 1 base. CDR3 size: 16 residues. In germline, CDR1 is SEHNR, CDR2 FQNEAQ (reference sequence). CDR3 bases: TGTGCCAGCAGCTTGAAAACGACAGGGGCCCAAGAGACCCAGTACTTC. It encodes CASSLKTTGAQETQYF. Full variable domain (remainder filled in from reference TRBV7-9 and TRBJ2-5): DTGVSQNPRHKITKRGQNVTFRCDPISEHNRLYWYRQTLGQGPEFLTYFQNEAQLEKSRLLSDRFSAERPKGSFSTLEIQRTEQGDSAMYLCASSLKTTGAQETQYFGPGTRLLVL.

The rearrangement uses TRBV7-8 and TRBJ2-7; no clear D. V was clipped by 1 base and J by 5 bases, with 15 bases between them. Germline V gene sequence: CDR1 SGHVS, CDR2 FQNEAQ. The CDR3 sequence is 15 residues long. CDR3 protein: CASSLVVGIAHEQYF. In DNA, the CDR3 is TGTGCCAGCAGCTTAGTAGTGGGGATTGCCCACGAGCAGTACTTC.

The V and J genes are TRBV7-8 and TRBJ1-5, with D tentatively TRBD1 (6 bases). Trimming removed 4 bases from V and 2 bases from J, with 9 bases in between. Germline CDR1 is SGHVS and CDR2 is FQNEAQ. This CDR3 is built from 14 residues. CDR3 protein: CASSSGVGNQPQHF. CDR3 nucleotide sequence: TGTGCCAGCAGCTCAGGGGTAGGCAATCAGCCCCAGCATTTT.

The gene calls are TRBV10-3 and TRBJ2-7; 9 nucleotides line up with TRBD1. Germline V gives CDR1 ENHRY, CDR2 SYGVKD. This CDR3 comprises 15 residues. With 4 bases clipped from V and 2 bases from J, the junction kept 6 bases outside the gene matches. CDR3 coding DNA: TGTGCCATCAGTGGGGGACAGGGTGATGCCTACGAGCAGTACTTC. It yields the protein CAISGGQGDAYEQYF.

The chain is built from TRBV10-1 and TRBJ2-1; D is uncertain. V dropped 0 bases and J dropped 6 bases, with 9 bases sitting between them. This CDR3 contains 14 residues. The germline gives CDR1 WNHNN, CDR2 SYGVQD (reference sequence). DNA for the CDR3: TGCGCCAGCAGTGAGTCGAAACGGTTCAATGAGCAGTTCTTC. It encodes CASSESKRFNEQFF.

The V and J genes are TRBV13 and TRBJ2-1, with 7 bases identical to TRBD2. The germline V gene encodes CDR1 PRHDT and CDR2 FYEKMQ (reference sequence). The CDR3 has 16 residues. The V and J ends lost 1 base and 4 bases, in that order; junction bases with no gene match: 7. The CDR3 DNA reads as TGTGCCAGCAGCTTAGCGACTAGCAGATGGTACAATGAGCAGTTCTTC. It specifies CASSLATSRWYNEQFF.

The chain links TRBV5-1 to TRBJ1-1; 9 nucleotides line up with TRBD1. This CDR3 region has 14 residues. V lost 4 bases and J lost 7; bases outside the gene matches: 8. CDR1 is SGHRS, CDR2 YFSETQ, per germline. CDR3 nucleotide sequence: TGCGCCAGCAGCCCGATAACAGGGGGCGGTGAAGCTTTCTTT. This codes for CASSPITGGGEAFF.

This clone was observed once. The chain recombines TRBV11-2 with TRBJ2-3; D is uncertain. CDR1 is SGHAT and CDR2 is FQNNGV in the germline V gene. Trimming took 0 bases from V and 2 from J, leaving 9 bases between them. The CDR3 is 15 amino acids. The CDR3 DNA is TGTGCCAGCAGCTTAGACCCGCGGTACACAGATACGCAGTATTTT. It yields the protein CASSLDPRYTDTQYF.

The chain combines TRBV7-9 with TRBJ2-7; a possible D gene is TRBD2 (5 bases). Germline assignment: CDR1 SEHNR and CDR2 FQNEAQ (reference sequence). The CDR3 runs to 16 residues. Trimming cost V 5 bases and J 0 bases, with 17 bases left between them. The CDR3 bases are TGTGCCAGCAGCCAATCTACGGAGGCCGGCTCCTACGAGCAGTACTTC. It specifies CASSQSTEAGSYEQYF.

The chain combines TRBV7-2 with TRBJ1-5; D is uncertain. Looked up from germline, CDR1 is SGHTA and CDR2 is FQGNSA. V dropped 5 bases and J dropped 1 base, with 12 bases sitting between them. The CDR3 extends over 15 amino acids. This chain's CDR3 is CASSQRGQSNQPQHF. The CDR3 bases are TGTGCCAGCAGCCAACGAGGGCAGAGCAATCAGCCCCAGCATTTT.

This chain joins TRBV29-1 and TRBJ2-2; D gene uncertain. Looked up from germline, CDR1 is SQVTM and CDR2 is ANQGSEA. The V gene lost 5 bases and the J gene lost 2 bases, with 12 bases spanning the gap. The length of the CDR3 is 14 residues. This chain's CDR3 is CSVRVGLNTGELFF. The CDR3 DNA is TGCAGCGTTAGGGTCGGGCTCAACACCGGGGAGCTGTTTTTT.

The chain is built from TRBV29-1 and TRBJ2-3; D is perhaps TRBD2 (5 bases). Trimming shortened V by 2 bases and J by 2 bases, and 8 bases separated the two germline ends. CDR1 is SQVTM, CDR2 ANQGSEA, per germline. The length of the CDR3 is 13 residues. The CDR3 here is CSVEKRSTDTQYF. The CDR3 DNA reads TGCAGCGTTGAAAAGCGGTCCACAGATACGCAGTATTTT.

The CDR3 loop reads CASSLALENNEQFF. The CDR3 bases are TGTGCCAGCAGCTTAGCGCTCGAAAACAATGAGCAGTTCTTC. The chain carries TRBV7-9 and TRBJ2-1, with D unresolved. This CDR3 spans 14 amino acids. V lost 0 bases to trimming and J lost 5 bases, with 8 bases between them. From germline, CDR1 is SEHNR and CDR2 FQNEAQ (reference sequence).